The T cell receptor (beta chain) under discussion was sequenced for a study of identical twins. Broader study findings: Fewer insertions characterized abundant cord blood beta clonotypes, whereas memory repertoires showed none. Among beta out-of-frame sequences, excess sharing between twins appeared weaker. Instead of following the same donors, the conclusions were based on cross-sectional statistical analysis.

Each CDR3 protein is one row after TCRdb ran MiXCR on the 5' RACE reads. The repertoire holds hundreds of thousands of distinct CDR3 sequences, with around 6% as singletons. Trimming removed 2 bases at V and 1 base at J, with 8 bases between. The CDR3 has 14 residues. Germline CDR1 reads MNHEY; CDR2 reads SVGAGI. The donors were all healthy and Caucasian. Points on this clonotype: Its antigen is not identified.

The genes are TRBV6-5 and TRBJ1-1; D call uncertain. The sample consisted of naive T cells sorted from blood. The clonotype comes from a man aged 18 to 29 in good health. The CDR3 spells CASSYQAENTEAFF. CDR3 nucleotide sequence: TGTGCCAGCAGTTACCAGGCGGAGAACACTGAAGCTTTCTTT.